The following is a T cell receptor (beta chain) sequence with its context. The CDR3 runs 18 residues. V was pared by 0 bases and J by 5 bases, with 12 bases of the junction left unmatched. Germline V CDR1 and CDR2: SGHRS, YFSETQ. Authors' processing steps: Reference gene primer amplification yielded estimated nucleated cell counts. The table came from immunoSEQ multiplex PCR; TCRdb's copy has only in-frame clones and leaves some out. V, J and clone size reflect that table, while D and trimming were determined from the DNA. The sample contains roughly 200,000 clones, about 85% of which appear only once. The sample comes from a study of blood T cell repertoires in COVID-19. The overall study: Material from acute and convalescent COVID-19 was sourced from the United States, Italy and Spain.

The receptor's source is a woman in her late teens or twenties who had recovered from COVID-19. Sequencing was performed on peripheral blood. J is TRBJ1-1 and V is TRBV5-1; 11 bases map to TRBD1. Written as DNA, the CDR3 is TGCGCCAGCAGCTTGGATGGACAGGGGGCTTCATCGTGGACTGAAGCTTTCTTT. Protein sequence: CASSLDGQGASSWTEAFF.